The sequence of this TCR beta chain was determined in a study of identical twins. CDR3 length: 15 amino acids. The germline V and J ends were trimmed by 8 bases and 0 bases, with 14 bases remaining between them. Using its own MiXCR run on the 5' RACE reads, TCRdb lists one record per CDR3 protein. Of 400,000 to 650,000 distinct CDR3 sequences in the sample, 20% to 25% are singletons; the top ten hold roughly 0.9%. Study-wide points: Modelling underestimated the level of out-of-frame TCR alpha sharing observed in monozygotic twins. Without tracking the same donors, conclusions rested on cross-sectional statistical analysis.

This clonotype was detected a few times. Its antigen remains unidentified. Another study also made use of these data, one on T cells expressing NK-cell markers. That paper notes: Of eight sequenced donors, seven were HCMV-seropositive and one HCMV-seronegative.

This receptor was obtained from a woman aged 18-29 years in good health. The sample comprised CD4+ T cells sorted from blood. The rearrangement links TRBV12-3 or TRBV12-4 to TRBJ2-1; D may be TRBD2 (5 bases). The CDR3 sequence: CASGARTFSYNEQFF. In nucleotides, the CDR3 is TGTGCCAGCGGAGCGAGGACTTTCTCCTACAATGAGCAGTTCTTC.